This is a list of T cell receptor beta chains from one sample in a study of T cell changes during pregnancy in multiple sclerosis. Some clones are missing from TCRdb's copy, which holds only in-frame ones; the method was immunoSEQ multiplex PCR. The data hold about 30,000 clones, with roughly nine tenths observed a single time. The specimen comprised CD8+ T cells from peripheral blood mononuclear cells, sampled in the second trimester of pregnancy. Source of these receptors: a female donor with multiple sclerosis, enrolled in a pregnancy study. Both conserved end residues are part of each CDR3. A D gene is named only where the DNA matches it firmly. The listing skips clone size in some rows; elsewhere it reads once, few, many or a size class.

TRBD2 16 TRBJ2-7 . TRBV4-3 CASSPSTSGSSYEQYF TGCGCCAGCAGCCCGTCGACTAGCGGGAGCTCCTACGAGCAGTACTTC
. 13 TRBJ1-1 . TRBV2 CASNEQAYTEAFF TGTGCCAGCAACGAACAGGCCTACACTGAAGCTTTCTTT
. 16 TRBJ2-1 . TRBV5-1 CASSLGFRGGGSEQFF TGCGCCAGCAGCTTGGGGTTTAGGGGGGGAGGGAGTGAGCAGTTCTTC
. 15 TRBJ1-6 few TRBV2 CASSEITGNNSPLHF TGTGCCAGCAGTGAAATTACAGGGAATAATTCACCCCTCCACTTT
. 16 TRBJ1-5 few TRBV30 CAWSVRGSRGNQPQHF TGTGCCTGGAGTGTACGGGGAAGCCGCGGCAATCAGCCCCAGCATTTT
TRBD1 13 TRBJ1-2 . TRBV6-6 CASSQLDRDGYTF TGTGCCAGCAGTCAACTGGACAGGGATGGCTACACCTTC
TRBD2 15 TRBJ2-7 . TRBV11-1 CASSSPSGGFYEQYF TGTGCCAGCAGCTCCCCCTCCGGGGGGTTCTACGAGCAGTACTTC
TRBD1 16 TRBJ2-2 . TRBV28 CASSLWTGDYTGELFF TGTGCCAGCAGTTTATGGACAGGGGATTACACCGGGGAGCTGTTTTTT
. 13 TRBJ1-1 . TRBV9 CASSVGAYTEAFF TGTGCCAGCAGCGTAGGAGCGTACACTGAAGCTTTCTTT
. 15 TRBJ1-4 . TRBV15 CATSRDGGSNEKLFF TGTGCCACCAGCAGAGATGGAGGCAGTAATGAAAAACTGTTTTTT
. 13 TRBJ1-1 . TRBV5-6 CASSLGGGPEAFF TGTGCCAGCAGCTTGGGGGGAGGCCCTGAAGCTTTCTTT
. 16 TRBJ2-1 once TRBV13 CASSSSPGVSYNEQFF TGTGCCAGCAGCTCAAGCCCAGGGGTCTCCTACAATGAGCAGTTCTTC
. 13 TRBJ2-1 . TRBV19 CASSSGLYNEQFF TGTGCCAGTAGTTCGGGACTCTACAATGAGCAGTTCTTC
. 14 TRBJ1-1 . TRBV7-9 CASSLAGAGTEAFF TGTGCCAGCAGCTTAGCGGGGGCTGGCACTGAAGCTTTCTTT
. 15 TRBJ2-7 few TRBV7-9 CASSLPGTTGHEQYF TGTGCCAGCAGCCTCCCCGGGACAACAGGGCACGAGCAGTACTTC
. 13 TRBJ2-3 . TRBV6-4 CASSGTGTDTQYF TGTGCCAGCAGTGGGACAGGCACAGATACGCAGTATTTT
. 15 TRBJ2-3 once TRBV5-5 CASSLDHPELDTQYF TGTGCCAGCAGCTTGGACCATCCGGAGCTGGATACGCAGTATTTT
. 11 TRBJ2-7 . TRBV6-6 CASSYGHEQYF TGTGCCAGCAGTTACGGCCACGAGCAGTACTTC
TRBD2 15 TRBJ2-3 . TRBV6-4 CASSQAGGGTDTQYF TGTGCCAGCAGTCAAGCGGGGGGCGGCACAGATACGCAGTATTTT
. 13 TRBJ1-4 . TRBV2 CASRQGAIEKLFF TGTGCCAGCAGACAGGGAGCGATTGAAAAACTGTTTTTT
. 17 TRBJ2-1 . TRBV2 CASRHPQGGPSYNEQFF TGTGCCAGCAGACACCCCCAGGGAGGCCCTTCCTACAATGAGCAGTTCTTC
. 16 TRBJ2-5 . TRBV27 CASSLSVSSDQETQYF TGTGCCAGCAGTTTATCGGTGTCTAGCGACCAAGAGACCCAGTACTTC
TRBD2 17 TRBJ2-2 . TRBV9 CASSPGGGLAIPGELFF TGTGCCAGCAGCCCGGGGGGGGGTCTAGCGATTCCCGGGGAGCTGTTTTTT
. 16 TRBJ2-3 . TRBV2 CASSEVVSESTDTQYF TGTGCCAGCAGTGAAGTTGTCAGCGAAAGCACAGATACGCAGTATTTT
TRBD1 18 TRBJ1-5 . TRBV27 CASSDQGAGGYSNQPQHF TGTGCCAGCAGTGATCAGGGGGCAGGAGGTTATAGCAATCAGCCCCAGCATTTT
TRBD1 14 TRBJ1-1 . TRBV11-3 CASSRDRMNTEAFF TGTGCCAGCAGCCGGGACAGGATGAACACTGAAGCTTTCTTT
. 15 TRBJ1-1 . TRBV7-5 CARKEGGDENTEAFF TGTGCCAGAAAGGAAGGGGGGGACGAGAACACTGAAGCTTTCTTT
. 13 TRBJ1-5 . TRBV11-2 CASSLGENQPQHF TGTGCCAGCAGCTTAGGAGAAAATCAGCCCCAGCATTTT
. 15 TRBJ1-1 . TRBV5-3 CARSWRPGEGTEAFF TGTGCCAGAAGCTGGAGGCCAGGGGAGGGCACTGAAGCTTTCTTT
TRBD2 15 TRBJ2-1 . TRBV30 CAWSPSSGDADEQFF TGTGCCTGGAGCCCCTCTAGCGGGGATGCGGATGAGCAGTTCTTC
. 13 TRBJ2-7 . TRBV27 CASSLSGSYEQYF TGTGCCAGCAGTTTAAGCGGCTCCTACGAGCAGTACTTC
TRBD1 17 TRBJ1-2 . TRBV5-6 CASSLEGRGLANYGYTF TGTGCCAGCAGCTTGGAGGGCAGGGGGCTCGCTAACTATGGCTACACCTTC
. 14 TRBJ1-6 . TRBV27 CASSFQGINSPLHF TGTGCCAGCAGTTTTCAGGGGATAAATTCACCCCTCCACTTT
. 17 TRBJ2-1 . TRBV7-2 CASSFQGSLGKMVEQFF TGTGCCAGCAGCTTCCAGGGTTCCTTAGGGAAAATGGTGGAGCAGTTCTTC
. 13 TRBJ2-3 medium-sized TRBV11-2 CASSGGGTDTQYF TGTGCCAGCAGCGGCGGAGGTACGGATACGCAGTATTTT
TRBD2 15 TRBJ2-1 medium-sized TRBV6-1 CASSEMGEGSNEQFF TGTGCCAGCAGTGAAATGGGGGAGGGGAGTAATGAGCAGTTCTTC
. 14 TRBJ2-1 . TRBV7-9 CASSLGLRDHEQFF TGTGCCAGCAGCTTAGGACTCAGGGATCATGAGCAGTTCTTC
TRBD1 13 TRBJ2-7 . TRBV30 CAWGVGQGYEQYF TGTGCCTGGGGGGTGGGACAGGGCTACGAGCAGTACTTC
. 15 TRBJ2-6 . TRBV5-1 CASRIYREGANVLTF TGCGCCAGCAGGATCTACAGGGAAGGCGCCAACGTCCTGACTTTC
TRBD1 15 TRBJ2-1 . TRBV27 CASRSPGTANNEQFF TGTGCCAGCAGGTCACCGGGGACAGCGAACAATGAGCAGTTCTTC
. 12 TRBJ2-1 . TRBV19 CASSVIYNEQFF TGTGCCAGTAGTGTCATTTACAATGAGCAGTTCTTC
TRBD1 13 TRBJ1-1 . TRBV7-2 CASSPDRDTEAFF TGTGCCAGCAGCCCCGACAGGGACACTGAAGCTTTCTTT
. 14 TRBJ1-5 . TRBV11-2 CASSFAGNNQPQHF TGTGCCAGCAGCTTCGCAGGGAACAATCAGCCCCAGCATTTT
. 18 TRBJ2-6 . TRBV28 CASSSAGQGFSGANVLTF TGTGCCAGCAGCTCAGCGGGACAAGGGTTCTCTGGGGCCAACGTCCTGACTTTC
. 12 TRBJ2-7 once TRBV29-1 CSVEADSYEQYF TGCAGCGTTGAGGCGGACTCCTACGAGCAGTACTTC
. 16 TRBJ1-2 . TRBV4-3 CASSLKSEHLNYGYTF TGCGCCAGCAGCCTCAAGAGCGAGCACCTTAACTATGGCTACACCTTC
. 15 TRBJ1-1 . TRBV19 CASRHPGLKNTEAFF TGTGCCAGTAGACACCCTGGGCTCAAAAACACTGAAGCTTTCTTT
. 12 TRBJ2-7 . TRBV18 CASSGLGGEQYF TGTGCCAGCTCAGGCTTGGGGGGCGAGCAGTACTTC
. 13 TRBJ2-3 . TRBV4-1 CASSQGDIDTQYF TGCGCCAGCAGCCAGGGGGACATAGATACGCAGTATTTT
. 16 TRBJ1-2 . TRBV27 CASSLAWESPHHGYTF TGTGCCAGCAGTTTAGCCTGGGAGTCTCCTCACCATGGCTACACCTTC
. 20 TRBJ2-4 . TRBV4-3 CASSQDVSWAGLGAKNIQYF TGCGCCAGCAGCCAAGACGTCTCGTGGGCAGGGTTGGGAGCCAAAAACATTCAGTACTTC
. 14 TRBJ2-2 once TRBV6-6 CASSYSASSGELFF TGTGCCAGCAGTTACTCGGCTTCATCCGGGGAGCTGTTTTTT
. 14 TRBJ2-7 . TRBV13 CASSLGPVAYEQYF TGTGCCAGCAGCTTAGGCCCGGTAGCCTACGAGCAGTACTTC
. 11 TRBJ1-2 . TRBV2 CASSPSYGYTF TGTGCCAGCAGCCCGAGCTATGGCTACACCTTC
. 14 TRBJ1-1 once TRBV5-4 CASSFEIQDTEAFF TGTGCCAGCAGCTTCGAGATCCAGGACACTGAAGCTTTCTTT